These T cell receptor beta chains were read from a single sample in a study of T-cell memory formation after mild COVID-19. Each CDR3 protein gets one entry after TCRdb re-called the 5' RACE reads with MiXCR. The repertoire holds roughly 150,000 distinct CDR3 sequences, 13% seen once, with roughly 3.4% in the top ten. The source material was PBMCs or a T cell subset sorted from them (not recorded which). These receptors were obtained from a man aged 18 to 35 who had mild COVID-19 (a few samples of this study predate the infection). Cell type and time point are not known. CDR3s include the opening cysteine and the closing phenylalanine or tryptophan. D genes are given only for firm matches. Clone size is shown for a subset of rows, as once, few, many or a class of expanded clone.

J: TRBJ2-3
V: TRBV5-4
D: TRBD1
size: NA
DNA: TGTGCCAGCAGCTTGTATACAGGACAGGGGGTCGCAGATACGCAGTATTTT
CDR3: CASSLYTGQGVADTQYF

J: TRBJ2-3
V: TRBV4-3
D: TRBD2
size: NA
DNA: TGCGCCAGCAGCCCCGGCACGACTAGCGGGGCTGCAGATACGCAGTATTTT
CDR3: CASSPGTTSGAADTQYF

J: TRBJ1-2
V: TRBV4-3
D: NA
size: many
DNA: TGCGCCAGCAGCCAAGATAAGGGCGACTATGGCTACACCTTC
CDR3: CASSQDKGDYGYTF

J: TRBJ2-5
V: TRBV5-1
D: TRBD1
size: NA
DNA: TGCGCCACAAGAACAGGGGTAATTCAAGAGACCCAGTACTTC
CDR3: CATRTGVIQETQYF

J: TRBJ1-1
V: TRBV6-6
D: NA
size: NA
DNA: TGTGCCAGCAGTTACAGGCTATACACTGAAGCTTTCTTT
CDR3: CASSYRLYTEAFF

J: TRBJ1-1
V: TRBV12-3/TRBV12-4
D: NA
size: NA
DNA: TGTGCCAGCTCTAACGGGGGGCTGATGAACACTGAAGCTTTCTTT
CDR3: CASSNGGLMNTEAFF

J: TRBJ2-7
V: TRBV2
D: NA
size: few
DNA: TGTGCCAGCAGGGGCAGAGGGGGTTACGAGCAGTACTTC
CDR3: CASRGRGGYEQYF

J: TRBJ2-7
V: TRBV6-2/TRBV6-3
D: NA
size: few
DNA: TGTGCCAGCAGTAACCTAGGCTACGAGCAGTACTTC
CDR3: CASSNLGYEQYF

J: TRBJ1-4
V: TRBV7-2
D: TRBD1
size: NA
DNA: TGTGCCAGCAGCCAGGACAGGGTGGGTGAAAAACTGTTTTTT
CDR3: CASSQDRVGEKLFF

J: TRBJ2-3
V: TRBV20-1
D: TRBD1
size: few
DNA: TGCAGTGCTCCGGACAGGGGACTCCCTACGCAGTATTTT
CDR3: CSAPDRGLPTQYF

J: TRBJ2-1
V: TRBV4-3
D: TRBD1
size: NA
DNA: TGCGCCAGCAGCCAAGATACGGACAGGTACAATGAGCAGTTCTTC
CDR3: CASSQDTDRYNEQFF

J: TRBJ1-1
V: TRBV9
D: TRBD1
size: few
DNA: TGTGCCAGCAGCGTCGTCCCGGGACAGGGGAAGGGCACTGAAGCTTTCTTT
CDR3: CASSVVPGQGKGTEAFF

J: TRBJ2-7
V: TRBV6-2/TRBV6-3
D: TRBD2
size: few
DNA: TGTGCCAGCAGCAACCCTAAGCTAGCGGGGAAGTACGAGCAGTACTTC
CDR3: CASSNPKLAGKYEQYF

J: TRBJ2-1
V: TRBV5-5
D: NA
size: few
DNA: TGTGCCAGCAGCATCGAAAGCTCCTACAATGAGCAGTTCTTC
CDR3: CASSIESSYNEQFF

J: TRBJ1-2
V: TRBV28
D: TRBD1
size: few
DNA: TGTGCCAGCAGGCAGACAGGGGGCCATGGCTACACCTTC
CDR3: CASRQTGGHGYTF

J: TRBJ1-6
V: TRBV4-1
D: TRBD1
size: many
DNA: TGCGCCACCCGACAGGGAGGGGGGATAAATTCACCCCTCCACTTT
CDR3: CATRQGGGINSPLHF

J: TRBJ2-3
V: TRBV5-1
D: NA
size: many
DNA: TGCGCCAGCAGCTTTCGACTCCGCACAGATACGCAGTATTTT
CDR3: CASSFRLRTDTQYF

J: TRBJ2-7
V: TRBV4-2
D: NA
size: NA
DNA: TGTGCCAGCAGCCCACCCGGGGTGGTCAACGAGCAGTACTTC
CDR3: CASSPPGVVNEQYF

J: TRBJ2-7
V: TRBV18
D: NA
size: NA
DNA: TGTGCCAGCTCACCTGACAGCCCCTACGAGCAGTACTTC
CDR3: CASSPDSPYEQYF

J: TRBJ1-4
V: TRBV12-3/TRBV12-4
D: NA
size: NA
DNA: TGTGCCAGCAGTTTATGGCCGGGGGTGGATTGGGAAAAACTGTTTTTT
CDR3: CASSLWPGVDWEKLFF

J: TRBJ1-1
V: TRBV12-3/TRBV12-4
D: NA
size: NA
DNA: TGTGCCAGCAGTTTGGCGGGGCGGAACACTGAAGCTTTCTTT
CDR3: CASSLAGRNTEAFF

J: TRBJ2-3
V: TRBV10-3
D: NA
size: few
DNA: TGTGCCATCAGTGACGTCGGGACTGGACGTACAGATACGCAGTATTTT
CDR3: CAISDVGTGRTDTQYF